The 9 T cell receptor beta chains below were found in one sample sequenced in a study of regulatory T cells in long-lasting Graves disease. The time point is: newly diagnosed GD, antithyroid drugs for less than 3 months. The TCR library was prepared using RNA isolated from PBMCs. Libraries of TCR beta came from iRepertoire HTBI primers plus Arm-PCR of CDR3 regions. Each CDR3 protein is one row after TCRdb ran MiXCR on the multiplex PCR reads. The sample holds hundreds of thousands of distinct CDR3 sequences; less than 20% are singletons and the top ten take roughly 20%. This sample comprised peripheral blood mononuclear cells (PBMCs), obtained at new diagnosis, from a patient treated with antithyroid drugs. These receptors all come from a female donor with Graves disease.

This clonotype has at least ten counts. The V gene is TRBV15, the J gene TRBJ1-5; D not resolved. The CDR3 consists of 18 residues. In germline, CDR1 is LNHNV, CDR2 YYDKDF (reference sequence). The V end lost 0 bases, the J end lost 3 bases, and 18 bases lay between the germline ends. Here the CDR3 reads CATSRDVGPGSINQPQHF. CDR3 nucleotide sequence: TGTGCCACCAGCAGAGATGTCGGCCCAGGATCCATCAATCAGCCCCAGCATTTT.

This clonotype was found a few times. This chain uses TRBV12-3 or TRBV12-4 with TRBJ1-2, with 11 nucleotides matching TRBD1. This CDR3 is built from 16 residues. V shed 5 bases, J shed 8 bases, and the junction held 13 bases outside the gene matches. DNA for the CDR3: TGTGCCAGCAGTCCGGCGGGACAGGGGGTTTTAGGGGGCTACACCTTC. This gives the protein CASSPAGQGVLGGYTF.

Concerning this clonotype itself: A much more abundant neighbour one base away suggests this may be a read error. The V call is TRBV3-1, the J call TRBJ2-2; a weak D match, TRBD2 (6 bases). CDR1 is LGHDT, CDR2 YNNKEL, per germline (reference sequence). The V end lost 11 bases, the J end lost 1 base, and 17 bases lay between the germline ends. The CDR3 totals 15 residues. CDR3 DNA sequence: TGTGCCGGCAAGGTGGGACTCTTGAACACCGGGGAGCTGTTTTTT. Translating gives CAGKVGLLNTGELFF.

This clonotype occurred many times. The chain uses TRBV7-2 and TRBJ2-3; D is perhaps TRBD2 (5 bases). CDR3 size: 16 residues. Trimming removed 3 bases from V and 0 bases from J, with 13 bases in between. Germline CDR1 and CDR2: SGHTA and FQGNSA. As DNA, the CDR3 is TGTGCCAGCAGCTTTGGACTCGCCGTTAGCACAGATACGCAGTATTTT. Translated: CASSFGLAVSTDTQYF. Full variable domain (remainder filled in from reference TRBV7-2 and TRBJ2-3): GAGVSQSPSNKVTEKGKDVELRCDPISGHTALYWYRQSLGQGLEFLIYFQGNSAPDKSGLPSDRFSAERTGGSVSTLTIQRTQQEDSAVYLCASSFGLAVSTDTQYFGPGTRLTVL.

This clonotype was observed many times. The chain uses TRBV10-3 and TRBJ2-7; no definite D call. V lost 2 bases and J 3 bases, leaving 14 bases between the germline ends. CDR1 is ENHRY, CDR2 SYGVKD, per germline. The CDR3 totals 15 residues. The CDR3 nucleotides read TGTGCCATCAGTGAGGTATACAAGCAAGACTACGAGCAGTACTTC. This encodes CAISEVYKQDYEQYF.

This clonotype was recorded at least ten times. This sequence joins TRBV6-1 and TRBJ1-5; D not certain. Per germline, CDR1 MNHNS and CDR2 SASEGT. V lost 7 bases to trimming and J lost 0 bases, with 10 bases between them. The CDR3 extends over 14 amino acids. The CDR3 DNA reads TGTGCCAGCATTGTGGACGGTAGCAATCAGCCCCAGCATTTT. The encoded protein is CASIVDGSNQPQHF.

The chain employs TRBV9 and TRBJ2-3; TRBD2 agrees at 11 bases. J lost 2 bases, V lost 3 bases, and 5 bases had no gene match. Germline V lookup: CDR1 SGDLS, CDR2 YYNGEE. The CDR3 is made up of 16 amino acids. CDR3 loop: CASSAGLADNTDTQYF. Here the CDR3 DNA reads TGTGCCAGCAGCGCGGGACTAGCGGACAACACAGATACGCAGTATTTT. The entire variable domain, with the rest obtained from reference TRBV9 and TRBJ2-3, is as follows: DSGVTQTPKHLITATGQRVTLRCSPRSGDLSVYWYQQSLDQGLQFLIQYYNGEERAKGNILERFSAQQFPDLHSELNLSSLELGDSALYFCASSAGLADNTDTQYFGPGTRLTVL.

This clonotype appeared many times. The chain couples TRBV7-9 to TRBJ1-2; D possibly corresponds to TRBD1 (5 bases). The CDR3 is 15 residues long. Germline V gene sequence: CDR1 SEHNR, CDR2 FQNEAQ (reference sequence). The V end was cut by 4 bases, the J end by 4 bases, with 16 bases between. The CDR3 DNA reads TGTGCCAGCAGCTCAGGGTCAGGGCGCGGCTATGGCTACACCTTC. This encodes CASSSGSGRGYGYTF.

J is TRBJ1-2 and V is TRBV9; weak D call: TRBD1 (6 bases). Germline CDR1 reads SGDLS; CDR2 reads YYNGEE. The CDR3 consists of 17 residues. Trimming took 0 bases from V and 0 from J, leaving 15 bases between them. The CDR3 spells CASSVATGSTTNYGYTF. CDR3 bases: TGTGCCAGCAGCGTAGCGACAGGATCGACGACTAACTATGGCTACACCTTC.